Below are 29 T cell receptor beta chains sequenced from a single sample in a study of response to subunit inactivated influenza vaccine. TCRdb reprocessed the RT-PCR reads via MiXCR and lists one record per CDR3 protein. This table has about 500,000 distinct CDR3 sequences, approximately 6.9% appearing once. Sequencing was performed on PBMCs from blood, taken around 2 years after vaccination. These receptors were obtained from a man aged 50 to 69 who received an inactivated influenza vaccine.

The rearrangement joins TRBV20-1 to TRBJ2-1; TRBD2 is a possible D gene (6 bases). Germline CDR1 DFQATT, CDR2 SNEGSKA (reference sequence). The CDR3 spans 19 residues. Trimming removed 3 bases at V and 6 bases at J, with 30 bases between. The CDR3 loop reads CSASGGIVSDRVLVNEQFF. CDR3 sequence (DNA): TGCAGTGCTAGTGGCGGGATCGTCTCGGATCGCGTTTTAGTCAATGAGCAGTTCTTC.

There are many counts of this clonotype. V usage is TRBV7-9 and J usage is TRBJ2-1; D not certain. CDR3 length: 13 residues. CDR1 and CDR2 (germline): SEHNR, FQNEAQ (reference sequence). Trimming removed 8 bases from V and 5 bases from J, with 13 bases in between. The CDR3 is CASGPAGHNEQFF. DNA of the CDR3: TGTGCCAGCGGTCCGGCAGGCCACAATGAGCAGTTCTTC.

In its sample, this clonotype was seen many times. V usage is TRBV9 and J usage is TRBJ2-3, with D perhaps TRBD1 (6 bases). Trimming took 4 bases from V and 0 from J, leaving 15 bases between them. Germline V gene sequence: CDR1 SGDLS, CDR2 YYNGEE. The CDR3 totals 16 residues. CDR3 amino acids: CASSFSGGGSTDTQYF. In DNA, the CDR3 is TGTGCCAGCAGCTTTAGTGGGGGCGGGAGCACAGATACGCAGTATTTT.

This clonotype was observed a few times. The CDR3 nucleotides read TGCAGTGCTAGAGACGGCGGGAGCTTTGGCACCGGGGAGCTGTTTTTT. Protein sequence: CSARDGGSFGTGELFF. This rearrangement joins TRBV20-1 to TRBJ2-2; 7 positions agree with TRBD2. The CDR3 loop spans 16 amino acids. With 0 bases clipped from V and 4 bases from J, the junction kept 8 bases outside the gene matches. The germline gives CDR1 DFQATT, CDR2 SNEGSKA (reference sequence).

The rearrangement joins TRBV10-3 to TRBJ2-5, with D tentatively TRBD1 (5 bases). This CDR3 spans 16 amino acids. CDR1 is ENHRY and CDR2 is SYGVKD in the germline V gene. Trimming took off 7 bases at V and 1 base at J, with 19 bases between the two ends. CDR3 residues: CAITTDERQIQETQYF. The CDR3 coding sequence is TGTGCCATCACAACAGACGAAAGACAGATCCAAGAGACCCAGTACTTC.

This clonotype was seen a few times. The CDR3 DNA sequence: TGCGCCAGCAGCAACTTTCTCTCGTCAGGGGTCGAGCAGTACTTC. Protein sequence: CASSNFLSSGVEQYF. The chain links TRBV5-1 to TRBJ2-7; possibly TRBD1 for D (6 bases). The CDR3 is 15 residues long. Germline CDR1 reads SGHRS; CDR2 reads YFSETQ. V was cut by 4 bases and J by 6 bases, with 20 bases left in between.

The chain combines TRBV5-1 with TRBJ2-7; D gene uncertain. V gave up 1 base and J gave up 2 bases, with 10 bases separating them. This CDR3 has 14 amino acids. Germline CDR1 reads SGHRS; CDR2 reads YFSETQ. The CDR3 sequence: CASSLTYGAYEQYF. The DNA for the CDR3 is TGCGCCAGCAGCTTGACTTACGGCGCCTACGAGCAGTACTTC.

The table lists this clonotype with a few counts. The chain carries TRBV7-9 and TRBJ2-1; 7 nucleotides agree with TRBD1. The length of the CDR3 is 14 residues. The germline CDR1 and CDR2 sequences are SEHNR and FQNEAQ (reference sequence). The V gene end was trimmed by 7 bases and the J gene end by 6 bases; junction bases not matched to a gene: 9. CDR3 sequence: CASNQGVASNEQFF. For the CDR3, the DNA is TGTGCCAGCAACCAGGGGGTAGCGAGCAATGAGCAGTTCTTC.

The CDR3 here is CSVTPRSGRARDEQFF. CDR3 coding DNA: TGCAGCGTTACGCCTCGGAGCGGGAGGGCCAGGGATGAGCAGTTCTTC. The rearrangement links TRBV29-1 to TRBJ2-1; 10 bases line up with TRBD2. The CDR3 contains 16 residues. Germline loops: CDR1 SQVTM, CDR2 ANQGSEA. Trimming at V came to 5 bases and at J to 8 bases, leaving 15 bases not matched to a gene.

V gene TRBV6-1 combines with J gene TRBJ2-7, with 8 bases aligning to TRBD2. Trimming cost V 5 bases and J 0 bases; bases outside gene matches: 12. Germline V gene data show CDR1 as MNHNS and CDR2 as SASEGT. The CDR3 length is 17 residues. The CDR3 DNA reads TGTGCCAGCAGTAGGGCCCTAGCGGGCTCAATCTCCTACGAGCAGTACTTC. It is translated as CASSRALAGSISYEQYF.

This clonotype was counted many times. The chain couples TRBV10-3 to TRBJ2-3; perhaps TRBD2 as D (6 bases). The germline CDR1 and CDR2 sequences are ENHRY and SYGVKD. The V and J ends lost 4 bases and 7 bases respectively, with 18 bases between them. The CDR3 is 15 residues long. The chain's CDR3 is CAISGLEQGGYTQYF. The DNA of the CDR3 is TGTGCCATCAGTGGACTAGAGCAAGGCGGGTATACGCAGTATTTT.

This chain joins TRBV20-1 and TRBJ1-1; TRBD1 matches at 8 bases. Germline loops: CDR1 DFQATT, CDR2 SNEGSKA (reference sequence). V lost 1 base, J lost 5 bases, and 6 bases stayed unmatched. The CDR3 consists of 14 residues. CDR3 region: CSARGGQGGTEAFF. The CDR3 nucleotides read TGCAGTGCTAGAGGTGGACAGGGAGGGACTGAAGCTTTCTTT.

The genes are TRBV5-5 and TRBJ2-5; 12 bases are shared with TRBD2. CDR3 length: 15 residues. The germline V gene encodes CDR1 SGHKS and CDR2 YYEKEE (reference sequence). Trimming took 4 bases from V and 5 from J; bases not matched to a gene: 6. CDR3 amino acids: CASSILAGGRETQYF. The DNA of the CDR3 is TGTGCCAGCAGCATCCTAGCGGGAGGGCGGGAGACCCAGTACTTC.

This clonotype was counted between two and nine times. This chain connects TRBV7-8 to TRBJ1-1; D is ambiguous. V lost 5 bases and J lost 3, with 10 bases in between. CDR3 length equals 13 residues. The germline V gene has CDR1 SGHVS and CDR2 FQNEAQ. The DNA for the CDR3 is TGTGCCAGCAGCCAACCCTCTTACACTGAAGCTTTCTTT. It yields the protein CASSQPSYTEAFF.

The chain combines TRBV11-2 with TRBJ1-2; possible D gene TRBD1, 5 bases. This CDR3 contains 13 residues. Trimming took 5 bases from V and 6 from J, leaving 13 bases between them. The V gene's germline CDR1 is SGHAT and CDR2 FQNNGV. For the CDR3, the DNA is TGTGCCAGCAGCCCAGGGAAAGTGAATGGCTACACCTTC. This encodes CASSPGKVNGYTF. Filled out from reference TRBV11-2 and TRBJ1-2, the complete variable domain reads EAGVAQSPRYKIIEKRQSVAFWCNPISGHATLYWYQQILGQGPKLLIQFQNNGVVDDSQLPKDRFSAERLKGVDSTLKIQPAKLEDSAVYLCASSPGKVNGYTFGSGTRLTVV.

This clonotype was seen ten or more times. This rearrangement joins TRBV12-3 or TRBV12-4 to TRBJ2-1; D unresolved. The length of the CDR3 is 10 residues. Trimming shortened V by 0 bases and J by 12 bases, and 3 bases separated the two germline ends. DNA for the CDR3: TGTGCCAGCAGTTTAGCGGTGCAGTTCTTC. It encodes CASSLAVQFF.

The genes are TRBV29-1 and TRBJ2-2, with 10 bases matching TRBD2. This CDR3 region has 15 residues. Germline V CDR1 and CDR2: SQVTM, ANQGSEA. With 4 bases clipped from V and 8 bases from J, the junction kept 10 bases outside the gene matches. The CDR3 DNA is TGCAGCGTTGGGGGCCTAGCGGGAGTAGTAGGGGAGCTGTTTTTT. Encoded protein: CSVGGLAGVVGELFF.

The sample holds many counts of this clonotype. The genes are TRBV13 and TRBJ2-7; D is ambiguous. CDR3 length: 16 amino acids. V was clipped by 0 bases and J by 7 bases, with 19 bases between them. The germline CDR1 and CDR2 sequences are PRHDT and FYEKMQ (reference sequence). The CDR3: CASSLGGVSNNYEQYF. In DNA form, the CDR3 reads TGTGCCAGCAGCTTAGGAGGCGTGTCCAACAACTATGAGCAGTACTTC.

This clonotype was counted many times. The chain combines TRBV20-1 with TRBJ2-3; perhaps TRBD1 as D (6 bases). CDR3 length: 11 residues. Germline V gives CDR1 DFQATT, CDR2 SNEGSKA (reference sequence). V dropped 3 bases and J dropped 8 bases, with 9 bases sitting between them. The CDR3 nucleotides are TGCAGTGCTAGCGTAGGGGGTACGCAGTATTTT. Translating it yields CSASVGGTQYF.

This clonotype has just a few counts. The rearrangement uses TRBV20-1 and TRBJ2-4, with 11 bases fitting TRBD1. CDR3 length: 16 residues. The trim removed 4 bases at V and 6 bases at J, leaving 11 bases unmatched. Germline-derived CDR1 and CDR2 are DFQATT and SNEGSKA (reference sequence). CDR3 coding DNA: TGCAGTGCTACTGGGACAGGGGGACGATTGAGAAACATTCAGTACTTC. It codes for CSATGTGGRLRNIQYF.

This clonotype was recorded at least ten times. The genes are TRBV6-1 and TRBJ1-5; TRBD1 matches at 10 bases. J gave up 0 bases and V 4 bases, and 6 bases lay outside the gene matches. The germline gives CDR1 MNHNS, CDR2 SASEGT. The CDR3 has 17 amino acids. CDR3 sequence reads: CASSGTGGISSNQPQHF. As DNA, the CDR3 is TGTGCCAGCAGTGGGACAGGGGGTATCTCTAGCAATCAGCCCCAGCATTTT.

This chain joins TRBV12-3 or TRBV12-4 and TRBJ1-2; D gene uncertain. The CDR3 has 11 amino acids. The germline V and J ends were trimmed by 3 bases and 6 bases, with 5 bases remaining between them. CDR3 sequence: CASSLRHGYTF. CDR3 sequence (DNA): TGTGCCAGCAGTTTGAGGCATGGCTACACCTTC.

This rearrangement joins TRBV29-1 to TRBJ2-7; D may be TRBD1 (8 bases). Germline values: CDR1 SQVTM, CDR2 ANQGSEA. V shed 6 bases and J shed 5 bases, with 20 bases lying between them. The CDR3 totals 14 residues. Here the CDR3 reads CSVLGGGQVDEQYF. The CDR3 region has the DNA TGCAGCGTCTTGGGAGGGGGACAGGTTGACGAGCAGTACTTC.

This clonotype was seen a handful of times. The rearrangement joins TRBV18 to TRBJ2-5; maybe TRBD1 (6 bases). This CDR3 spans 15 amino acids. Deletions cut 0 bases from V and 3 bases from J, with 11 bases between. The germline V gene encodes CDR1 KGHSH and CDR2 LQKENI. This chain's CDR3 is CASSPPLPGEETQYF. In DNA, the CDR3 is TGTGCCAGCTCACCACCGCTTCCAGGGGAAGAGACCCAGTACTTC.

In its sample, this clonotype was seen a few times. The chain recombines TRBV6-1 with TRBJ1-4; TRBD1 might be the D (6 bases). CDR3 length: 13 amino acids. Trimming stripped 7 bases from V and 8 bases from J, with 14 bases between. Germline CDR1 is MNHNS and CDR2 is SASEGT. CDR3 amino acids: CASKRTALEKLFF. The CDR3 region has the DNA TGTGCCAGCAAAAGGACAGCTCTGGAAAAACTGTTTTTT.

Many counts were recorded for this clonotype. CDR3 sequence: CSGGASGYEQYF. CDR3 nucleotides: TGCAGTGGGGGGGCTAGCGGGTACGAGCAGTACTTC. The V call is TRBV20-1, the J call TRBJ2-7; 8 bases align to TRBD2. The CDR3 has 12 amino acids. V shed 7 bases, J shed 4 bases, and the junction held 6 bases outside the gene matches. CDR1 is DFQATT, CDR2 SNEGSKA, per germline (reference sequence).

There are many counts of this clonotype. V is TRBV12-3 or TRBV12-4 and J is TRBJ2-7; 7 nucleotides agree with TRBD2. The CDR3 sequence is 13 residues long. The J segment lost 2 bases and the V segment lost 5 bases, leaving 3 bases of the junction unmatched. Here the CDR3 reads CASSPGGTYEQYF. In DNA, the CDR3 is TGTGCCAGCAGTCCCGGGGGGACCTACGAGCAGTACTTC.

The CDR3 DNA reads as TGCAGCGTTGAAGAATCAGGGAAACAAGAGACCCAGTACTTC. Its translation: CSVEESGKQETQYF. The chain uses TRBV29-1 and TRBJ2-5, with a weak D call TRBD1 (5 bases). The CDR3 contains 14 residues. V was clipped by 0 bases and J by 2 bases, with 10 bases between them. Germline lookup yields CDR1 SQVTM and CDR2 ANQGSEA.

In its sample, this clonotype was seen a few times. V gene TRBV7-2 combines with J gene TRBJ2-7, with D perhaps assigned TRBD1 or TRBD2 (5 bases each). This CDR3 has 13 amino acids. Trimming stripped 5 bases from V and 4 bases from J, with 12 bases between. CDR1 is SGHTA, CDR2 FQGNSA, per germline. The CDR3 spells CASSVRDGYEQYF. DNA of the CDR3: TGTGCCAGCAGCGTCCGGGACGGGTACGAGCAGTACTTC.